Shown below are 31 T cell receptor beta chains from a single sample sequenced in a study of T cell responses to AZD1222 COVID-19 vaccine. Generated by immunoSEQ multiplex PCR, the TCRdb table keeps only in-frame clones and is missing some. Seen here are under 140,000 clones, about 90% observed once, and the top ten hold approximately 3.5%. The source material was peripheral blood, sampled on day 0 of AZD1222 vaccination. Source of these receptors: an adult in good health.

The gene calls are TRBV11-2 and TRBJ1-5; D might be TRBD1 (5 bases). Germline CDR1 and CDR2: SGHAT and FQNNGV. The CDR3 contains 15 residues. Trimming took 6 bases from V and 0 from J, leaving 12 bases between them. The DNA of the CDR3 is TGTGCCAGCAGTCCCGAGGGGATTAGCAATCAGCCCCAGCATTTT. Encoded protein: CASSPEGISNQPQHF. Supplemented by reference TRBV11-2 and TRBJ1-5, the full variable domain reads EAGVAQSPRYKIIEKRQSVAFWCNPISGHATLYWYQQILGQGPKLLIQFQNNGVVDDSQLPKDRFSAERLKGVDSTLKIQPAKLEDSAVYLCASSPEGISNQPQHFGDGTRLSIL.

A remark on this clone: The junction shows a germline mismatch at one end, possibly a read error. The rearrangement links TRBV6-5 to TRBJ1-5, with 8 nucleotides matching TRBD1. CDR3 length: 15 residues. CDR1 and CDR2 from the germline V gene are MNHEY and SVGAGI. CDR3 amino acids: CASSYSGTGNQPQHF. CDR3 DNA sequence: TGTGCCAGCAGCTACTCAGGGACAGGAAATCAGCCCCAGCATTTT.

The rearrangement joins TRBV19 to TRBJ1-6; D is perhaps TRBD1 (5 bases). The germline V and J ends were trimmed by 6 bases and 7 bases, with 19 bases remaining between them. Germline V gives CDR1 LNHDA, CDR2 SQIVND (reference sequence). The length of the CDR3 is 16 residues. The CDR3, as DNA: TGTGCCAGTAGACCCTCCCCCGGGACTGAGAATTCACCCCTCCACTTT. Residues: CASRPSPGTENSPLHF. Together with reference TRBV19 and TRBJ1-6, the CDR3 gives the full variable domain: DGGITQSPKYLFRKEGQNVTLSCEQNLNHDAMYWYRQDPGQGLRLIYYSQIVNDFQKGDIAEGYSVSREKKESFPLTVTSAQKNPTAFYLCASRPSPGTENSPLHFGNGTRLTVT.

The chain links TRBV6-6 to TRBJ2-2; maybe TRBD2 (6 bases). The germline CDR1 and CDR2 sequences are MNHNY and SVGAGI (reference sequence). V was clipped by 11 bases and J by 1 base, with 14 bases between them. The CDR3 covers 14 residues. The CDR3 region has the DNA TGTGCCGCTATAAAGGGAGGGAACACCGGGGAGCTGTTTTTT. As protein: CAAIKGGNTGELFF.

The chain has TRBV7-2 and TRBJ1-5, with 8 bases aligning to TRBD1. The CDR3 length is 15 residues. The germline V gene encodes CDR1 SGHTA and CDR2 FQGNSA. J gave up 1 base and V 1 base, and 0 bases lay outside the gene matches. The DNA for the CDR3 is TGTGCCAGCAGCTTAGGGACAGGGAGCAATCAGCCCCAGCATTTT. It yields the protein CASSLGTGSNQPQHF.

V gene TRBV27 combines with J gene TRBJ1-2; unclear D gene. CDR1 MNHEY and CDR2 SMNVEV come from the germline V gene (reference sequence). V was shortened by 7 bases and J by 2 bases, with 11 bases between the two germline ends. The CDR3 runs to 13 residues. CDR3 in DNA: TGTGCCAGCAAGCGGGGAGAGAACTATGGCTACACCTTC. Protein product: CASKRGENYGYTF.

This chain joins TRBV11-2 and TRBJ2-1; 8 bases fit TRBD1. Losses at the gene ends were 5 bases for V and 3 bases for J; bases not matched to a gene: 3. CDR1 SGHAT and CDR2 FQNNGV come from the germline V gene. CDR3 length equals 14 residues. CDR3 nucleotides: TGTGCCAGCAGCCACAGGGGGAACTACAATGAGCAGTTCTTC. Translation gives CASSHRGNYNEQFF.

The rearrangement joins TRBV9 to TRBJ1-2; TRBD1 agrees at 10 bases. Trimming cost V 4 bases and J 5 bases; bases outside gene matches: 11. This CDR3 has 16 residues. The germline V gene encodes CDR1 SGDLS and CDR2 YYNGEE. The CDR3 nucleotides are TGTGCCAGCAGCTTCCAGGGACAGGGGTCTTCTTATGGCTACACCTTC. It yields the protein CASSFQGQGSSYGYTF.

The genes are TRBV7-9 and TRBJ2-5; D ambiguous. The germline gives CDR1 SEHNR, CDR2 FQNEAQ (reference sequence). The CDR3 runs to 14 residues. With 7 bases removed from V and 0 bases from J, the gap between germline ends came to 12 bases. The CDR3 loop reads CASTVELYQETQYF. In DNA form, the CDR3 reads TGTGCCAGCACCGTCGAGTTGTACCAAGAGACCCAGTACTTC.

This sequence joins TRBV6-6 and TRBJ1-5, with D unresolved. The CDR3 covers 14 residues. V was trimmed by 6 bases and J by 7 bases, leaving 16 bases between them. CDR1 is MNHNY and CDR2 is SVGAGI in the germline V gene (reference sequence). The CDR3 DNA reads TGTGCCAGCAGACCGCCAACGCAAGGCCAGCCCCAGCATTTT. It yields the protein CASRPPTQGQPQHF.

The V and J genes are TRBV28 and TRBJ2-7; 9 bases are a match to TRBD1. The germline CDR1 and CDR2 sequences are MDHEN and SYDVKM. The CDR3 runs 14 residues. The trim removed 7 bases at V and 3 bases at J, leaving 7 bases unmatched. Written as DNA, the CDR3 is TGTGCCAGCAAACCGACAGGGGGGGACTACGAGCAGTACTTC. This sequence encodes CASKPTGGDYEQYF. The whole variable domain, remainder taken from reference TRBV28 and TRBJ2-7, is DVKVTQSSRYLVKRTGEKVFLECVQDMDHENMFWYRQDPGLGLRLIYFSYDVKMKEKGDIPEGYSVSREKKERFSLILESASTNQTSMYLCASKPTGGDYEQYFGPGTRLTVT.

The DNA for the CDR3 is TGCAGTGCTCGGGACGGGCAAAAGCAGTACTTC. The encoded protein is CSARDGQKQYF. The chain recombines TRBV20-1 with TRBJ2-7, with D possibly called TRBD1 or TRBD2 (5 bases each). The CDR3 spans 11 residues. CDR1 is DFQATT, CDR2 SNEGSKA, per germline (reference sequence). The ends were cut back, 5 bases at V and 8 bases at J, with 13 bases in the middle.

The J gene is TRBJ2-3, the V gene TRBV4-2; 9 bases map to TRBD2. V shed 0 bases, J shed 3 bases, and the junction held 10 bases outside the gene matches. CDR1 and CDR2 from the germline V gene are LGHNA and YNFKEQ. The CDR3 has 18 residues. CDR3 region: CASSQDVFGAGGTDTQYF. The CDR3 DNA follows: TGTGCCAGCAGCCAAGATGTATTCGGAGCGGGGGGAACAGATACGCAGTATTTT.

This clone was observed a few times. The chain has TRBV5-4 and TRBJ1-5; maybe TRBD1 (5 bases). Germline-derived CDR1 and CDR2 are SGHNT and YYREEE (reference sequence). This CDR3 is built from 17 residues. V lost 2 bases, J lost 0 bases, and 15 bases lay in between. CDR3 loop: CASSFTFQGNSNQPQHF. The CDR3 nucleotides are TGTGCCAGCAGCTTTACCTTTCAGGGTAATAGCAATCAGCCCCAGCATTTT.

In the case of this clone: Other DNA sequences of this sample code for an identical CDR3. CDR3: CAWSRQSYGYTF. CDR3 DNA sequence: TGTGCCTGGAGTCGGCAAAGCTATGGCTACACCTTC. This chain uses TRBV30 with TRBJ1-2, with D unclear. The CDR3 is made up of 12 amino acids. V lost 2 bases, J lost 4 bases, and 8 bases lay in between. In germline, CDR1 is GTSNPN, CDR2 SVGIG (reference sequence). Based on the CDR3 plus reference TRBV30 and TRBJ1-2, the full variable domain is SQTIHQWPATLVQPVGSPLSLECTVEGTSNPNLYWYRQAAGRGLQLLFYSVGIGQISSEVPQNLSASRPQDRQFILSSKKLLLSDSGFYLCAWSRQSYGYTFGSGTRLTVV.

This clone was seen only a few times. This chain joins TRBV27 and TRBJ1-5, with 8 bases that match TRBD1. Unmatched junction bases numbered 6, after V lost 0 bases and J lost 5 bases. Germline V CDR1 and CDR2: MNHEY, SMNVEV (reference sequence). This CDR3 is built from 16 residues. CDR3 in DNA: TGTGCCAGCAGTTTATCGGGCAGGGGGCCCGATCAGCCCCAGCATTTT. Its protein is CASSLSGRGPDQPQHF.

Comment on this clone: The germline gene is not matched at one end of the junction; a read error may be the cause. The rearrangement links TRBV9 to TRBJ2-3, with 7 bases identical to TRBD2. CDR3 length equals 15 residues. CDR1 and CDR2 (germline): SGDLS, YYNGEE. The CDR3 DNA reads as TGTGCCAGCAGCGCCCTCGGACTAGGCACCGATACGCAGTATTTT. It codes for CASSALGLGTDTQYF.

V is TRBV7-3 and J is TRBJ1-1; a possible D gene is TRBD1 (5 bases). Germline values: CDR1 SGHTA, CDR2 FQGTGA. CDR3 length equals 13 residues. V lost 2 bases and J 7 bases, leaving 11 bases between the germline ends. Here the CDR3 reads CASSLYGGGEAFF. The CDR3 bases are TGTGCCAGCAGCTTATACGGCGGGGGTGAAGCTTTCTTT.

The count of this clone is one. The chain combines TRBV2 with TRBJ2-2; 15 nucleotides agree with TRBD2. CDR1 is SNHLY, CDR2 FYNNEI, per germline. The CDR3 spans 16 residues. J gave up 4 bases and V 10 bases, and 7 bases lay outside the gene matches. CDR3 in amino acids: CATGLAGGVATGELFF. The CDR3 DNA reads as TGTGCCACCGGACTAGCGGGAGGGGTAGCCACCGGGGAGCTGTTTTTT. Together with reference TRBV2 and TRBJ2-2, the CDR3 gives the full variable domain: EPEVTQTPSHQVTQMGQEVILRCVPISNHLYFYWYRQILGQKVEFLVSFYNNEISEKSEIFDDQFSVERPDGSNFTLKIRSTKLEDSAMYFCATGLAGGVATGELFFGEGSRLTVL.

The CDR3 protein is CASSRRDRDNNEQFF. As DNA, the CDR3 is TGTGCCAGCAGTAGGCGGGACAGGGACAACAATGAGCAGTTCTTC. This sequence joins TRBV6-6 and TRBJ2-1, with 9 nucleotides matching TRBD1. The J segment lost 5 bases and the V segment lost 5 bases, leaving 7 bases of the junction unmatched. The CDR3 extends over 15 amino acids. Germline V lookup: CDR1 MNHNY, CDR2 SVGAGI (reference sequence).

V is TRBV7-8 and J is TRBJ1-6; the match to TRBD1 covers 7 bases. J gave up 0 bases and V 5 bases, and 7 bases lay outside the gene matches. The CDR3 has 17 amino acids. Germline-derived CDR1 and CDR2 are SGHVS and FQNEAQ. CDR3 bases: TGTGCCAGCAGCCTTGGGACAGTAAGCTCCTATAATTCACCCCTCCACTTT. It specifies CASSLGTVSSYNSPLHF.

This chain links TRBV6-2 or TRBV6-3 with TRBJ2-2; D gene unclear. Germline assignment: CDR1 MNHEY and CDR2 SVGEGT. The CDR3 length is 15 residues. Deletions cut 4 bases from V and 0 bases from J, with 9 bases between. The CDR3 spells CASSFGAANTGELFF. In DNA, the CDR3 is TGTGCCAGCAGTTTCGGCGCCGCGAACACCGGGGAGCTGTTTTTT.

V gene TRBV29-1 combines with J gene TRBJ2-3, with no clear D. CDR1 and CDR2 (germline): SQVTM, ANQGSEA. The ends were cut back, 3 bases at V and 0 bases at J, with 10 bases in the middle. This CDR3 is 14 amino acids long. Here the CDR3 DNA reads TGCAGCGTTGATTCGAAGTTTAGCACAGATACGCAGTATTTT. Translated, it gives CSVDSKFSTDTQYF.

The chain recombines TRBV2 with TRBJ2-7; 10 nucleotides align to TRBD2. This CDR3 has 15 amino acids. Germline loops: CDR1 SNHLY, CDR2 FYNNEI. Trimming took 8 bases from V and 0 from J; bases not matched to a gene: 7. The CDR3 region is CASRRLAGFSYEQYF. The CDR3 bases are TGTGCCAGCCGAAGACTAGCGGGTTTCTCCTACGAGCAGTACTTC.

The rearrangement uses TRBV6-1 and TRBJ2-4; 8 nucleotides align to TRBD1. Germline V gives CDR1 MNHNS, CDR2 SASEGT. The CDR3 has 18 residues. With V trimmed by 4 bases and J by 0 bases, 11 bases remained unmatched. CDR3 sequence: CASSATGVTILAKNIQYF. CDR3 nucleotide sequence: TGTGCCAGCAGTGCGACAGGGGTTACTATTCTAGCCAAAAACATTCAGTACTTC.

The V gene is TRBV18, the J gene TRBJ1-5; D is undetermined. CDR3 length: 16 amino acids. Germline values: CDR1 KGHSH, CDR2 LQKENI. The ends were cut back, 5 bases at V and 2 bases at J, with 16 bases in the middle. The CDR3 nucleotides read TGTGCCAGCTCAGGGCGCCCGACTAGGGGCAATCAGCCCCAGCATTTT. Amino acid sequence: CASSGRPTRGNQPQHF.

The J gene is TRBJ1-2, the V gene TRBV28; 12 nucleotides align to TRBD1. There are 15 residues in the CDR3. From germline, CDR1 is MDHEN and CDR2 SYDVKM. Germline trimming cut 5 bases from V and 7 bases from J; bases unmatched to any gene: 8. The CDR3 DNA reads TGTGCCAGCAGTCGCCCGGGACAGGGGGCGCTTGGCTACACCTTC. This encodes CASSRPGQGALGYTF.

The chain employs TRBV7-8 and TRBJ1-4, with D unresolved. This CDR3 contains 15 residues. Germline values: CDR1 SGHVS, CDR2 FQNEAQ. V was cut by 5 bases and J by 3 bases, with 13 bases left in between. CDR3 residues: CASSLRPFPNEKLFF. CDR3 coding DNA: TGTGCCAGCAGCCTCAGACCCTTTCCTAATGAAAAACTGTTTTTT.

The CDR3 is CASSASATSGPSPYNEQFF. Here the CDR3 DNA reads TGTGCCAGCAGCGCCTCCGCGACTAGCGGGCCCTCGCCCTACAATGAGCAGTTCTTC. This chain links TRBV3-1 (or the pseudogene TRBV3-2) with TRBJ2-1, with TRBD2 matching 10 bases. The V segment lost 5 bases and the J segment 2 bases; nucleotides outside the gene matches: 15. The germline gives CDR1 LGHDT, CDR2 YNNKEL (reference sequence). CDR3 size: 19 residues.

CDR3 in amino acids: CASSVAPSGNYEQYF. CDR3 DNA sequence: TGTGCCAGCAGCGTAGCCCCTAGCGGCAACTACGAGCAGTACTTC. The chain has TRBV9 and TRBJ2-7; 7 nucleotides align to TRBD2. With V trimmed by 0 bases and J by 3 bases, 6 bases remained unmatched. Germline V gene sequence: CDR1 SGDLS, CDR2 YYNGEE. The CDR3 length is 15 residues.

For the CDR3, the DNA is TGCAGCGTATTCCCGACCCCCGGGACGGCTAGCACAGATACGCAGTATTTT. This translates into CSVFPTPGTASTDTQYF. The J gene is TRBJ2-3, the V gene TRBV29-1; D possibly uses TRBD1 or TRBD2 (5 bases each). Trimming removed 6 bases from V and 0 bases from J, with 22 bases in between. This CDR3 contains 17 residues. Germline V lookup: CDR1 SQVTM, CDR2 ANQGSEA.